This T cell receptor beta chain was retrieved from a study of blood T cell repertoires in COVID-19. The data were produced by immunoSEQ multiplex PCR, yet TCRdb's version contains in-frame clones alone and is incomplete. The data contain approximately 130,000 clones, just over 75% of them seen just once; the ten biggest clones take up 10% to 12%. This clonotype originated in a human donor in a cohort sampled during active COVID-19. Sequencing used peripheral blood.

CDR3 residues: CASSTGMGSGANVLTF. Written as DNA, the CDR3 is TGTGCCAGTAGTACCGGGATGGGCTCTGGGGCCAACGTCCTGACTTTC. The chain couples TRBV19 to TRBJ2-6, with a tentative D call TRBD2 (5 bases). Between the trimmed V and J ends, which lost 4 bases and 0 bases, there was a span of 10 bases. Germline CDR1 LNHDA, CDR2 SQIVND (reference sequence). The CDR3 loop spans 16 amino acids.